The present entry profiles one TCR beta chain with its context. The target antigen is unknown. 5'RACE with constant-segment primers yielded barcoded, UMI-tagged TCR alpha and TCR beta cDNA libraries. One entry per CDR3 protein, called by TCRdb with MiXCR from the 5' RACE reads. The sample has a few hundred thousand distinct CDR3 sequences; 25% to 30% are singletons. The data derive from a study of T-cell memory formation after mild COVID-19. Broader study findings: Contracting CD4+ clones sat mainly in CM and EM; CD8+ in EMRA.

Germline lookup yields CDR1 LGHDT and CDR2 YNNKEL (reference sequence). Trimming cost V 4 bases and J 4 bases; bases outside gene matches: 10. The CDR3 has 18 amino acids. Sequences were obtained from PBMCs or a T cell subset sorted from them (not recorded which). This clonotype was sampled from an adult woman who had mild COVID-19 (a few samples of this study predate the infection). Cell type and time point are not known. The chain uses TRBV3-1 and TRBJ2-3; 14 positions agree with TRBD2. CDR3 sequence (DNA): TGTGCCAGCAGCCGTTCAGGACTAGCGGGGGGCGTATCAGATACGCAGTATTTT. Encoded protein: CASSRSGLAGGVSDTQYF.